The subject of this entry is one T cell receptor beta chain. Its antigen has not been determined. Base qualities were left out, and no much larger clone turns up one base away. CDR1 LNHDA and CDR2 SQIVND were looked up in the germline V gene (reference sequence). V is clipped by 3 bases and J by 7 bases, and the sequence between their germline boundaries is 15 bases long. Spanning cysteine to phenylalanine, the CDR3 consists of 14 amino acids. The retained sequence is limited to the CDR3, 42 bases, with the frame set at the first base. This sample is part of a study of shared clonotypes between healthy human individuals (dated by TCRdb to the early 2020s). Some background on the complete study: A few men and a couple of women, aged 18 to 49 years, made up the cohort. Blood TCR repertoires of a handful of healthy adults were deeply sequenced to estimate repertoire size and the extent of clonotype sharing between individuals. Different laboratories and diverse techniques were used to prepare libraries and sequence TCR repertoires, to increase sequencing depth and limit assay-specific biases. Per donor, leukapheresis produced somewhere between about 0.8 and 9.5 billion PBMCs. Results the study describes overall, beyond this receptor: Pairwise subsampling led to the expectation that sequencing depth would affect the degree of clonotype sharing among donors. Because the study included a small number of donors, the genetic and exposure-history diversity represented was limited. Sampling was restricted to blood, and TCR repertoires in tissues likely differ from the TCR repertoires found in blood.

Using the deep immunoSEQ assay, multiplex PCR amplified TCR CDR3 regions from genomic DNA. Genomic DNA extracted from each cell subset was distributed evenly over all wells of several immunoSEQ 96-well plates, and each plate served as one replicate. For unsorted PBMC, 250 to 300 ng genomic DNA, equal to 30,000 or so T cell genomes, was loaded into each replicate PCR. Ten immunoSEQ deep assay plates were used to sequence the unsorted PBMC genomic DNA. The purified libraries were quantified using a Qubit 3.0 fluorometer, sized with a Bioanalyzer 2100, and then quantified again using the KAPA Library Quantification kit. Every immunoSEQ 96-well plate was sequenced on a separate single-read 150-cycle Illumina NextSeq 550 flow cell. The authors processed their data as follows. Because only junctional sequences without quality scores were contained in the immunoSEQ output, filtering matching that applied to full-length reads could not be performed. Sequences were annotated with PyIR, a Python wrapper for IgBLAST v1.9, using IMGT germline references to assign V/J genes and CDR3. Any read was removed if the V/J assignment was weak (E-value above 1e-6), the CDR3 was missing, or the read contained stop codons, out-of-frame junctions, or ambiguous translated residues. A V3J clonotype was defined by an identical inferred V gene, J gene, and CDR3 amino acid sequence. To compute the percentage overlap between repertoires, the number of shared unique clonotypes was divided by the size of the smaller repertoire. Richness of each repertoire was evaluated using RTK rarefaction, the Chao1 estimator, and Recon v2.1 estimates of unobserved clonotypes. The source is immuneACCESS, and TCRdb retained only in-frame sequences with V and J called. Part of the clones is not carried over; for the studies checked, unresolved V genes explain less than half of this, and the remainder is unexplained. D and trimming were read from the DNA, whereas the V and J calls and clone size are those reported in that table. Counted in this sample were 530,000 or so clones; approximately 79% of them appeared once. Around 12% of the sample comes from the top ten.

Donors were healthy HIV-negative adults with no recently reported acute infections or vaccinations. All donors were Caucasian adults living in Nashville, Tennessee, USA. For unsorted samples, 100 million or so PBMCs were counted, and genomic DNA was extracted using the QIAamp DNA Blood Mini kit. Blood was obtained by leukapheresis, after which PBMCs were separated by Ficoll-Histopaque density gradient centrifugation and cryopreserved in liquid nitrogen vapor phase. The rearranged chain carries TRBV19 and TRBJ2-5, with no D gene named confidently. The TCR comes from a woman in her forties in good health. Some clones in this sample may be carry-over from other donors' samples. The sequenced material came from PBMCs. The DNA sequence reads TGTGCCAGTAGTATGTTGGTCTCCGGCGGGACCCAGTACTTC. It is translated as CASSMLVSGGTQYF.